Presented here are 23 T cell receptor beta chains from one specimen sequenced in a study of blood T cells in healthy people across ages (dated by TCRdb to about 2015). The library came from 5' RACE. TCRdb lists the instrument as Illumina HiSeq 2500. The second PCR ran for roughly 7 to 12 cycles and used a J-beta primer mix along with a sample-barcoded 5' primer. TCRdb handled the public reads itself, with Q25 trimming in fastp and clone calling in MiXCR, and kept productive beta chains. All rows with the same CDR3 protein become a single entry with the most common DNA and genes. This sample lists nearly 1 million distinct CDR3 sequences; roughly 51% were detected once. The biggest ten clones account for around 21% of the sample. Material: blood. These receptors came from a woman in her sixties in good health.

The chain employs TRBV10-3 and TRBJ2-7; possibly TRBD2 for D (6 bases). Trimming pared 4 bases from V and 6 bases from J, leaving 13 bases between. Germline CDR1 reads ENHRY; CDR2 reads SYGVKD. This CDR3 contains 13 residues. The CDR3 sequence: CAISGRVEGEQYF. CDR3 nucleotides: TGTGCCATCAGTGGTCGGGTGGAGGGCGAGCAGTACTTC.

V and J are TRBV7-9 and TRBJ2-5; D possibly corresponds to TRBD2 (5 bases). The CDR3 length is 15 residues. The germline CDR1 and CDR2 sequences are SEHNR and FQNEAQ (reference sequence). The germline V and J ends were trimmed by 5 bases and 5 bases, with 18 bases remaining between them. As DNA, the CDR3 is TGTGCCAGCAGCCCCCTCCGTTCTGGGGAGGAGACCCAGTACTTC. Translated: CASSPLRSGEETQYF.

The chain carries TRBV28 and TRBJ2-5; D possibly uses TRBD1 or TRBD2 (6 bases each). The J call may be incorrect, as the DNA end agrees better with TRBJ2-7. The CDR3 is 14 amino acids. The germline CDR1 and CDR2 sequences are MDHEN and SYDVKM. The CDR3 region is CASSRDRGQGEQYF. The CDR3 nucleotides read TGTGCCAGCAGTAGAGATCGGGGGCAGGGCGAGCAGTACTTC.

The rearrangement links TRBV4-3 to TRBJ1-2; D is possibly TRBD1 (6 bases). CDR3 length equals 17 residues. Looked up from germline, CDR1 is LGHNA and CDR2 is YSLEER. V shed 2 bases and J shed 6 bases, with 22 bases lying between them. The CDR3 loop is CASSQPGTQGYRNGYTF. CDR3 nucleotides: TGCGCCAGCAGCCAACCAGGAACACAGGGTTATAGAAATGGCTACACCTTC.

This chain uses TRBV27 with TRBJ2-1; 10 nucleotides match TRBD2. After removal of 5 bases from V and 0 bases from J, the junction contained 7 bases not matched to a gene. Germline assignment: CDR1 MNHEY and CDR2 SMNVEV (reference sequence). The CDR3 consists of 17 residues. CDR3 sequence: CASSELAGADSYNEQFF. The CDR3, as DNA: TGTGCCAGCAGTGAGCTAGCGGGGGCTGACTCCTACAATGAGCAGTTCTTC.

The V and J genes are TRBV15 and TRBJ1-4; D gene unclear. The CDR3 length is 15 residues. V lost 4 bases to trimming and J lost 3 bases, with 12 bases between them. Germline assignment: CDR1 LNHNV and CDR2 YYDKDF (reference sequence). For the CDR3, the DNA is TGTGCCACCAGCAAGGTACAGCTTCCTAATGAAAAACTGTTTTTT. It encodes CATSKVQLPNEKLFF.

This chain connects TRBV28 to TRBJ2-7, with TRBD1 as a possible D gene (6 bases). Germline-derived CDR1 and CDR2 are MDHEN and SYDVKM. V was cut by 6 bases and J by 5 bases, with 14 bases left in between. The CDR3 runs 13 residues. The CDR3 here is CASRGTPLNEQYF. CDR3 bases: TGTGCCAGCAGGGGGACACCACTTAACGAGCAGTACTTC.

The gene calls are TRBV27 and TRBJ2-5; tentatively, D is TRBD2 (6 bases). Germline V gives CDR1 MNHEY, CDR2 SMNVEV (reference sequence). The CDR3 length is 14 residues. Trimming took off 5 bases at V and 5 bases at J, with 15 bases between the two ends. Here the CDR3 DNA reads TGTGCCAGCAGTCCCCCGGGGGTGAAGGAGACCCAGTACTTC. This translates into CASSPPGVKETQYF.

This clonotype is a singleton in its sample. It may be a read error: a sequence one base away is much more abundant. This rearrangement joins TRBV7-3 to TRBJ2-1; D is uncertain. This CDR3 region has 15 residues. Per germline, CDR1 SGHTA and CDR2 FQGTGA. CDR3 amino acids: CASSLARSTYNGQFF. Here the CDR3 DNA reads TGTGCCAGCAGCTTGGCGCGGTCTACCTACAATGGGCAGTTCTTC.

This clonotype was observed a handful of times. The chain links TRBV27 to TRBJ2-2; D might be TRBD1 (6 bases). This CDR3 has 15 residues. Germline CDR1 and CDR2: MNHEY and SMNVEV (reference sequence). V lost 5 bases and J 2 bases, leaving 12 bases between the germline ends. The CDR3, as DNA: TGTGCCAGCAGTAAAGGGACACCAAACACCGGGGAGCTGTTTTTT. Translating gives CASSKGTPNTGELFF.

The chain has TRBV21-1 and TRBJ2-7; the table calls TRBD1, which could not be checked here. TRBV21-1 is a pseudogene locus. The CDR3 contains 14 residues. The CDR3 nucleotides are TGTGCCAGCACCCCCTCCGGGGGTGCCTACGAGCAGTACTTC. It specifies CASTPSGGAYEQYF.

The rearrangement uses TRBV5-1 and TRBJ2-3; no reliable D call. The ends were cut back, 0 bases at V and 2 bases at J, with 10 bases in the middle. The V gene's germline CDR1 is SGHRS and CDR2 YFSETQ. This CDR3 is 15 amino acids long. CDR3 loop: CASSLAGRNTDTQYF. CDR3 DNA: TGCGCCAGCAGCTTGGCCGGACGGAACACAGATACGCAGTATTTT.

The V gene is TRBV29-1, the J gene TRBJ2-1, with D perhaps matching TRBD2 (5 bases). This CDR3 is 13 amino acids long. CDR1 and CDR2 (germline): SQVTM, ANQGSEA. CDR3 sequence: CTSSGLSSIEQFF. In DNA, the CDR3 is TGCACCTCCTCAGGACTCTCCTCAATTGAGCAGTTCTTC.

This clonotype occurred a few times. V gene TRBV5-1 combines with J gene TRBJ2-3, with D possibly being TRBD2 (6 bases). Germline assignment: CDR1 SGHRS and CDR2 YFSETQ. The CDR3 extends over 15 amino acids. Trimming removed 4 bases from V and 2 bases from J, with 14 bases in between. The CDR3, as DNA: TGCGCCAGCAGCGAAGGGCCGGGGGTCACAGATACGCAGTATTTT. Translation: CASSEGPGVTDTQYF.

The rearrangement joins TRBV30 to TRBJ2-7; weak D call: TRBD1 (6 bases). Germline assignment: CDR1 GTSNPN and CDR2 SVGIG (reference sequence). The germline V and J ends were trimmed by 7 bases and 3 bases, with 22 bases remaining between them. The CDR3 contains 15 residues. The CDR3 is CAYRETGFYYYEQYF. The CDR3 region has the DNA TGTGCCTACAGGGAGACCGGGTTTTACTACTACGAGCAGTACTTC.

Comment on this clonotype: A much larger clonotype is one base distant, so this may be a read error. The chain is built from TRBV9 and TRBJ2-1; no clear D gene. The CDR3 runs to 14 residues. Trimming shortened V by 0 bases and J by 13 bases, and 17 bases separated the two germline ends. Germline loops: CDR1 SGDLS, CDR2 YYNGEE. This CDR3 reads CASSVESDIQTQFF. The CDR3 DNA reads TGTGCCAGCAGCGTAGAGTCCGATATCCAGACCCAGTTCTTC. The full variable domain, with the rest looked up from reference TRBV9 and TRBJ2-1, is DSGVTQTPKHLITATGQRVTLRCSPRSGDLSVYWYQQSLDQGLQFLIQYYNGEERAKGNILERFSAQQFPDLHSELNLSSLELGDSALYFCASSVESDIQTQFFGPGTRLTVL.

The V gene is TRBV10-3, the J gene TRBJ2-1, with a weak D call TRBD1 (6 bases). The CDR3 extends over 13 amino acids. The germline gives CDR1 ENHRY, CDR2 SYGVKD. The CDR3 bases are TGTGCGGCAACCAGCAGGGGTTACAATGAGCAGTTCTTC. Its translation is CAATSRGYNEQFF.

The rearrangement uses TRBV13 and TRBJ2-7; 11 positions agree with TRBD1. The V and J ends lost 2 bases and 5 bases, in that order; junction bases with no gene match: 8. Germline CDR1 reads PRHDT; CDR2 reads FYEKMQ (reference sequence). The CDR3 length is 16 residues. CDR3 amino acids: CASSLSIGQGADEQYF. The CDR3 DNA reads as TGTGCCAGCAGCTTAAGTATCGGACAGGGGGCCGACGAGCAGTACTTC.

This clonotype was counted between two and nine times. The junction shows a germline mismatch at one end, possibly a read error. The J gene is TRBJ2-7, the V gene TRBV6-1, with D hard to call. The V gene's germline CDR1 is MNHNS and CDR2 SASEGT. The CDR3 has 13 residues. The CDR3 nucleotides read TGTGCCACCGTGGCATTATTTTCCTCCGAGCAGTACTTC. Its translation: CATVALFSSEQYF.

V and J are TRBV27 and TRBJ1-6, with 9 positions matching TRBD1. This CDR3 spans 14 amino acids. V was pared by 9 bases and J by 9 bases, with 9 bases of the junction left unmatched. CDR1 is MNHEY, CDR2 SMNVEV, per germline (reference sequence). The CDR3 spells CASSTGTGSSPLHF. CDR3 nucleotide sequence: TGTGCCAGTTCGACCGGGACAGGGAGTTCACCCCTCCACTTT.

This clonotype appeared many times. This chain joins TRBV9 and TRBJ2-3; a weak D match, TRBD1 (5 bases). The length of the CDR3 is 14 residues. Per the germline V gene, CDR1 is SGDLS and CDR2 is YYNGEE. The V end was cut by 3 bases, the J end by 4 bases, with 12 bases between. CDR3 residues: CASSAGQGPDTQYF. CDR3 bases: TGTGCCAGCAGCGCCGGGCAGGGCCCAGATACGCAGTATTTT.

This clonotype was detected only a few times. The gene calls are TRBV11-2 and TRBJ2-5; no clear D gene. Trimming shortened V by 1 base and J by 3 bases, and 12 bases separated the two germline ends. CDR3 length: 15 residues. Germline CDR1 SGHAT, CDR2 FQNNGV. The DNA of the CDR3 is TGTGCCAGCAGCTTAGGCACCGTCGCCGAAGAGACCCAGTACTTC. Protein sequence: CASSLGTVAEETQYF.

This clonotype was counted between two and nine times. The chain uses TRBV7-2 and TRBJ2-7; D gene ambiguous. The CDR3 spans 13 residues. The germline V gene encodes CDR1 SGHTA and CDR2 FQGNSA. With 1 base removed from V and 5 bases from J, the gap between germline ends came to 9 bases. The CDR3 nucleotides are TGTGCCAGCAGCTTAGGGTCCGGCGACGAGCAGTACTTC. It translates to CASSLGSGDEQYF.